This T cell receptor (beta chain) was observed in a study of T cell repertoires in cytomegalovirus infection. About the research overall: It can be stated that public TCR beta signatures indicated CMV infection as well as a matching HLA type.

Each CDR3 protein is one row after TCRdb ran MiXCR on the reads. The table records a few hundred thousand distinct CDR3 sequences, around 18% of them present only once. The CDR3 is made up of 12 amino acids. Trimming removed 0 bases from V and 8 bases from J, with 8 bases in between. This rearrangement joins TRBV12-3 or TRBV12-4 to TRBJ2-7; D is uncertain. The sequenced sample consisted of PBMCs. The receptor's source is a human donor in good health (CMV status not recorded). Some clones in this sample may be carry-over from other donors' samples. The CDR3 region is CASSLAQRKQYF. The CDR3 nucleotides are TGTGCCAGCAGTTTAGCGCAGAGGAAGCAGTACTTC.